The count of the clone carrying this T cell receptor (beta chain) is one. What it recognizes is unknown. The record originates from a study of T cell responses to AZD1222 COVID-19 vaccine. Study conclusions and caveats: Repertoire samples came only from after the peak T cell response.

The V end was cut by 4 bases, the J end by 0 bases, with 11 bases between. The CDR3 spans 15 residues. The V gene's germline CDR1 is SGHRS and CDR2 YFSETQ. The table came from immunoSEQ multiplex PCR; TCRdb's copy has only in-frame clones and leaves some out. The sample shows 60,000 to 65,000 clones, 76% of them seen only once. The V call is TRBV5-1, the J call TRBJ1-3; D not certain. The TCR comes from an adult in good health. The source was peripheral blood, collected on day 0 of AZD1222 vaccination. CDR3 amino acids: CASSTFGDSGNTIYF. CDR3 in DNA: TGCGCCAGCAGCACGTTTGGGGACTCTGGAAACACCATATATTTT.